The rows below give T cell receptor beta chains drawn from one sample of a study of vaccination and CD4 T cells after COVID-19. TCRdb processed the PCR reads anew with MiXCR; each CDR3 protein has one entry. The data show fewer than 25,000 distinct CDR3 sequences, approximately 50% seen once. No antigens are known for them. The sample was CD4+ T cells from blood, cultured in vitro. The receptors shown here come from a human donor who had recovered from COVID-19. CDR3s include the opening cysteine and the closing phenylalanine or tryptophan. D genes are given only for firm matches. Clone size is not always given. Where it is, it says once, few, many or a class for expanded clones.

d_call: NA; clone_size: NA; v_call: TRBV7-9; j_call: TRBJ1-6; cdr3_nt: TGTGCCAGCAGCCTGGGAAAGGGTTCGGGTTCACCCCTCCACTTT; cdr3_aa: CASSLGKGSGSPLHF
d_call: TRBD1; clone_size: few; v_call: TRBV20-1; j_call: TRBJ2-5; cdr3_nt: TGCAGTGCTAGAGACCCCAGGGGGAGCGGAGAGACCCAGTACTTC; cdr3_aa: CSARDPRGSGETQYF
d_call: NA; clone_size: few; v_call: TRBV7-8; j_call: TRBJ1-5; cdr3_nt: TGTGCCAGCAGCTGGCCAGAGAAAAATCAGCCCCAGCATTTT; cdr3_aa: CASSWPEKNQPQHF
d_call: NA; clone_size: NA; v_call: TRBV21-1; j_call: TRBJ2-4; cdr3_nt: TGTGCCAGCAGCACCACACAAGGGGCACAAGCCAAAAACATTCAGTACTTC; cdr3_aa: CASSTTQGAQAKNIQYF
d_call: NA; clone_size: few; v_call: TRBV2; j_call: TRBJ2-5; cdr3_nt: TGTGCCAGCAGTGAAACGGCAGGGACGGCGGCAGAGACCCAGTACTTC; cdr3_aa: CASSETAGTAAETQYF
d_call: TRBD1; clone_size: few; v_call: TRBV10-3; j_call: TRBJ2-7; cdr3_nt: TGTGCCAGCAGTTCACCGGGACAGGGGTACGCCGAGCAGTACTTC; cdr3_aa: CASSSPGQGYAEQYF
d_call: TRBD1; clone_size: NA; v_call: TRBV6-2/TRBV6-3; j_call: TRBJ1-5; cdr3_nt: TGTGCCAGCAGCAGACAGGGGACAGAGCCCCAGCATTTT; cdr3_aa: CASSRQGTEPQHF
d_call: NA; clone_size: few; v_call: TRBV6-2/TRBV6-3; j_call: TRBJ2-7; cdr3_nt: TGTGCCAGCCACTTGGGACTCCTGGGGGACTCCTACGAGCAGTACTTC; cdr3_aa: CASHLGLLGDSYEQYF
d_call: NA; clone_size: NA; v_call: TRBV18; j_call: TRBJ1-5; cdr3_nt: TGTGCCAGCTCAGGGGGACGGTTATTCAATCAGCCCCAGCATTTT; cdr3_aa: CASSGGRLFNQPQHF
d_call: TRBD1; clone_size: few; v_call: TRBV6-1; j_call: TRBJ2-7; cdr3_nt: TGTGCCAGCAGTGAAGAAATAGGGACAGCCTCCTACGAGCAGTACTTC; cdr3_aa: CASSEEIGTASYEQYF
d_call: NA; clone_size: NA; v_call: TRBV4-3; j_call: TRBJ2-3; cdr3_nt: TGCGCCAGCAGCCAAGATCACCCTCTGGACCCCACAGATACGCAGTATTTT; cdr3_aa: CASSQDHPLDPTDTQYF
d_call: NA; clone_size: few; v_call: TRBV6-1; j_call: TRBJ1-2; cdr3_nt: TGTGCCAGCAGTGAACCAAGGGGGGGTATTGTTGGCTACACCTTC; cdr3_aa: CASSEPRGGIVGYTF
d_call: NA; clone_size: NA; v_call: TRBV28; j_call: TRBJ2-2; cdr3_nt: TGTGCCAGCAGTCTCAGGGGCTCGAACACCGGGGAGCTGTTTTTT; cdr3_aa: CASSLRGSNTGELFF
d_call: TRBD1; clone_size: NA; v_call: TRBV27; j_call: TRBJ1-1; cdr3_nt: TGTGCCAGCAGTTTCATCCCGGGACAGGGGAGGGCAGCTTTCTTT; cdr3_aa: CASSFIPGQGRAAFF
d_call: TRBD1; clone_size: few; v_call: TRBV6-5; j_call: TRBJ1-2; cdr3_nt: TGTGCCAGCAGTTTGGACAGGACGGAGGACTATGGCTACACCTTC; cdr3_aa: CASSLDRTEDYGYTF
d_call: NA; clone_size: few; v_call: TRBV20-1; j_call: TRBJ1-1; cdr3_nt: TGCAGTGCTACAGGGGCCACTGAAGCTTTCTTT; cdr3_aa: CSATGATEAFF
d_call: NA; clone_size: NA; v_call: TRBV5-5; j_call: TRBJ1-1; cdr3_nt: TGTGCCAGCAGCCTAGGGGTGCCGAACACTGAAGCTTTCTTT; cdr3_aa: CASSLGVPNTEAFF
d_call: NA; clone_size: few; v_call: TRBV7-3; j_call: TRBJ1-2; cdr3_nt: TGTGCCAGCAGCCGCACAATTAACTATGGCTACACCTTC; cdr3_aa: CASSRTINYGYTF
d_call: NA; clone_size: NA; v_call: TRBV6-1; j_call: TRBJ2-7; cdr3_nt: TGTGCCAGCAGCGACCCGGAGGTATTCTACGAGCAGTACTTC; cdr3_aa: CASSDPEVFYEQYF
d_call: NA; clone_size: NA; v_call: TRBV6-5; j_call: TRBJ2-5; cdr3_nt: TGTGCCAGCAGTTACTCGGCCCAAGAGACCCAGTACTTC; cdr3_aa: CASSYSAQETQYF
d_call: NA; clone_size: NA; v_call: TRBV20-1; j_call: TRBJ2-3; cdr3_nt: TGCAGTGCTAGCGGGAGCACAGATACGCAGTATTTT; cdr3_aa: CSASGSTDTQYF
d_call: TRBD1; clone_size: NA; v_call: TRBV6-2/TRBV6-3; j_call: TRBJ2-7; cdr3_nt: TGTGCCAGCAGACCCACAGGGGGCTACGAGCAGTACTTC; cdr3_aa: CASRPTGGYEQYF
d_call: NA; clone_size: few; v_call: TRBV2; j_call: TRBJ1-6; cdr3_nt: TGTGCCAGCAGGCTGGACAGAGCATCTAATTCACCCCTCCACTTT; cdr3_aa: CASRLDRASNSPLHF
d_call: TRBD2; clone_size: few; v_call: TRBV6-5; j_call: TRBJ2-5; cdr3_nt: TGTGCCAGCAGTTACTCGGGACTAGCGCGCCAAGAGACCCAGTACTTC; cdr3_aa: CASSYSGLARQETQYF
d_call: NA; clone_size: NA; v_call: TRBV15; j_call: TRBJ2-4; cdr3_nt: TGTGCCACCAGCAGAAAGACAGTGCCTGAAGCCAAAAACATTCAGTACTTC; cdr3_aa: CATSRKTVPEAKNIQYF
d_call: TRBD2; clone_size: NA; v_call: TRBV27; j_call: TRBJ2-3; cdr3_nt: TGTGCCAGCAGTGGTTTAGCGGGGGGAGAAGATACGCAGTATTTT; cdr3_aa: CASSGLAGGEDTQYF
d_call: TRBD1; clone_size: NA; v_call: TRBV7-9; j_call: TRBJ2-3; cdr3_nt: TGTGCCAGCAGCCCGGGACAGGGGAATTTAGATACGCAGTATTTT; cdr3_aa: CASSPGQGNLDTQYF
d_call: NA; clone_size: few; v_call: TRBV27; j_call: TRBJ1-3; cdr3_nt: TGTGCCAGCAGTCCTCAGGCTGGAAACACCATATATTTT; cdr3_aa: CASSPQAGNTIYF